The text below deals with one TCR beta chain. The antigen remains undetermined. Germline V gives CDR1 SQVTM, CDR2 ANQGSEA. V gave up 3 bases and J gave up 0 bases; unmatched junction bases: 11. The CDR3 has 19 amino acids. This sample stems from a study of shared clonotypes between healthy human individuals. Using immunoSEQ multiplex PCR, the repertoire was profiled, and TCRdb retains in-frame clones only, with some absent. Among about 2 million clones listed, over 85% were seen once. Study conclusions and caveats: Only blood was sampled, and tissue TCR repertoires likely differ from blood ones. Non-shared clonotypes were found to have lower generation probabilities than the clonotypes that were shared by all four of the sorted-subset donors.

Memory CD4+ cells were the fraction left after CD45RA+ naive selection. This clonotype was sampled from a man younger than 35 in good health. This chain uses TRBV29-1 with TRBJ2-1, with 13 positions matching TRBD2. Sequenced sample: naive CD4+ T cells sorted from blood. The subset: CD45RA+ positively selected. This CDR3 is CSVDIWGTSGKSSYNEQFF. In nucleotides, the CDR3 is TGCAGCGTTGATATTTGGGGGACTAGCGGGAAAAGCTCCTACAATGAGCAGTTCTTC.